Below are 25 T cell receptor beta chains sequenced from a single sample in a study of naive and memory T cell subsets. The beta constant-region primer was an equimolar mix of two oligonucleotides covering TRBC1 and TRBC2. Nested alpha and beta constant-region primers with the SP2 primer drove four PCR rounds on ligated cDNA. TCRdb reprocessed the UMI-ligation and nested PCR reads via MiXCR and lists one record per CDR3 protein. The top ten hold over 1% of the sample, which has 85,000 or so distinct CDR3 sequences, 9% to 9.5% seen once. What was sequenced was naive CD8+ T cells from blood. All receptors derive from a human donor in good health.

This clonotype was seen many times. This rearrangement joins TRBV27 to TRBJ1-5; the D gene is possibly TRBD1 (6 bases). V lost 2 bases to trimming and J lost 7 bases, with 15 bases between them. Germline V gives CDR1 MNHEY, CDR2 SMNVEV (reference sequence). This CDR3 has 15 residues. The CDR3 sequence: CASSLTPPQGQPQHF. DNA for the CDR3: TGTGCCAGCAGTTTAACCCCTCCCCAGGGGCAGCCCCAGCATTTT.

The chain employs TRBV20-1 and TRBJ2-1; D perhaps matches TRBD1 (6 bases). V lost 3 bases and J 5 bases, leaving 14 bases between the germline ends. The CDR3 totals 14 residues. Germline V gene lookup returns CDR1 DFQATT and CDR2 SNEGSKA (reference sequence). CDR3 sequence: CSARGADYNNEQFF. Here the CDR3 DNA reads TGCAGTGCTAGGGGGGCGGATTACAACAATGAGCAGTTCTTC.

The chain has TRBV9 and TRBJ2-2; the match to TRBD2 covers 12 bases. The CDR3 totals 17 residues. Germline values: CDR1 SGDLS, CDR2 YYNGEE. Trimming at V came to 7 bases and at J to 1 base, leaving 8 bases not matched to a gene. CDR3 nucleotides: TGTGCCAGCGGCAGCCGACTAGCGGGAGAGAACACCGGGGAGCTGTTTTTT. Protein: CASGSRLAGENTGELFF.

The table lists this clonotype with a few counts. V and J are TRBV7-6 and TRBJ2-2; D remains ambiguous. Deletions cut 2 bases from V and 6 bases from J, with 7 bases between. The CDR3 is 13 amino acids. Germline values: CDR1 SGHVS, CDR2 FNYEAQ. The CDR3 coding sequence is TGTGCCAGCAGCTTATCCGGATCCGGGGAGCTGTTTTTT. This codes for CASSLSGSGELFF. The entire variable domain, with the rest obtained from reference TRBV7-6 and TRBJ2-2, is as follows: GAGVSQSPRYKVTKRGQDVALRCDPISGHVSLYWYRQALGQGPEFLTYFNYEAQQDKSGLPNDRFSAERPEGSISTLTIQRTEQRDSAMYRCASSLSGSGELFFGEGSRLTVL.

This clonotype appeared many times. This rearrangement joins TRBV6-6 to TRBJ2-1; the match to TRBD2 covers 11 bases. Trimming at V came to 5 bases and at J to 8 bases, leaving 11 bases not matched to a gene. Germline CDR1 reads MNHNY; CDR2 reads SVGAGI (reference sequence). There are 16 residues in the CDR3. CDR3 DNA sequence: TGTGCCAGCAGTCCTTTAGCGGGAGGGCCTGGAGATGAGCAGTTCTTC. Its protein is CASSPLAGGPGDEQFF.

This clonotype occurred many times. The chain joins TRBV29-1 to TRBJ1-2; D uncertain. V lost 6 bases and J 8 bases, leaving 13 bases between the germline ends. CDR3 length: 11 amino acids. CDR1 and CDR2 from the germline V gene are SQVTM and ANQGSEA. The CDR3 sequence is CSVDPGLGYTF. CDR3 nucleotides: TGCAGCGTCGACCCCGGGCTGGGCTACACCTTC.

With respect to this clonotype: This may be a read error: a much more frequent sequence differs by one nucleotide. The chain joins TRBV2 to TRBJ1-1; D gene ambiguous. CDR3 length: 11 amino acids. The germline V gene has CDR1 SNHLY and CDR2 FYNNEI. This chain's CDR3 is CTSSANTEAFF. Written as DNA, the CDR3 is TGTACCAGCAGTGCAAACACTGAAGCTTTCTTT.

This chain joins TRBV5-6 and TRBJ1-1, with D perhaps matching TRBD1 (5 bases). The CDR3 loop spans 14 amino acids. The ends were cut back, 6 bases at V and 0 bases at J, with 12 bases in the middle. Germline CDR1 SGHDT, CDR2 YYEEEE. CDR3: CASTPQGMNTEAFF. CDR3 sequence (DNA): TGTGCCAGCACCCCCCAGGGCATGAACACTGAAGCTTTCTTT. The variable domain in full, with the rest retrieved from reference TRBV5-6 and TRBJ1-1, is DAGVTQSPTHLIKTRGQQVTLRCSPKSGHDTVSWYQQALGQGPQFIFQYYEEEERQRGNFPDRFSGHQFPNYSSELNVNALLLGDSALYLCASTPQGMNTEAFFGQGTRLTVV.

The chain links TRBV7-9 to TRBJ2-7, with 12 positions matching TRBD2. The J segment lost 2 bases and the V segment lost 7 bases, leaving 6 bases of the junction unmatched. CDR1 and CDR2 (germline): SEHNR, FQNEAQ (reference sequence). The CDR3 contains 15 residues. The CDR3 coding sequence is TGTGCCAGCACCCTTGGACTAGCGGGGACCTACGAGCAGTACTTC. It encodes CASTLGLAGTYEQYF.

This clonotype was detected a few times. The CDR3 loop reads CSVEGSWTGLGEQYF. The CDR3, as DNA: TGCAGCGTTGAAGGCTCTTGGACTGGTTTGGGGGAGCAGTACTTC. The chain carries TRBV29-1 and TRBJ2-7, with D tentatively TRBD2 (5 bases). Germline loops: CDR1 SQVTM, CDR2 ANQGSEA. The V gene lost 1 base and the J gene lost 7 bases, with 20 bases spanning the gap. The CDR3 runs to 15 residues.

This clonotype turned up a few times. This chain joins TRBV7-8 and TRBJ2-4; no firm D call. V lost 4 bases and J 6 bases, leaving 19 bases between the germline ends. Per the germline V gene, CDR1 is SGHVS and CDR2 is FQNEAQ. This CDR3 has 16 residues. The CDR3 DNA reads as TGTGCCAGCAGCTCCCCAGGCCAAGGCTGGGGAAACATTCAGTACTTC. Translating gives CASSSPGQGWGNIQYF.

The chain links TRBV6-5 to TRBJ2-5; 9 bases match TRBD2. The CDR3 contains 15 residues. Germline lookup yields CDR1 MNHEY and CDR2 SVGAGI. J lost 2 bases, V lost 0 bases, and 1 base had no gene match. The chain's CDR3 is CASSYSSGGQETQYF. The CDR3 coding sequence is TGTGCCAGCAGTTACTCTAGCGGGGGACAAGAGACCCAGTACTTC.

CDR3 in DNA: TGCGCCAGCAGCCAATCCTGGGGGGTTGATGGCTACACCTTC. Its translation is CASSQSWGVDGYTF. The chain links TRBV4-3 to TRBJ1-2, with D possibly matching TRBD1 (5 bases). The CDR3 is 14 amino acids. Germline values: CDR1 LGHNA, CDR2 YSLEER. Between the trimmed V and J ends, which lost 2 bases and 6 bases, there was a span of 13 bases.

This chain uses TRBV5-1 with TRBJ2-7, with 7 bases that match TRBD1. V lost 2 bases, J lost 2 bases, and 1 base stayed unmatched. CDR1 is SGHRS and CDR2 is YFSETQ in the germline V gene. The CDR3 spans 13 residues. CDR3 sequence (DNA): TGCGCCAGCAGCTTCGACAGGGCCTACGAGCAGTACTTC. Amino acid sequence: CASSFDRAYEQYF.

This clonotype turned up a few times. This rearrangement joins TRBV7-8 to TRBJ2-5; D may be TRBD2 (6 bases). Germline V gene lookup returns CDR1 SGHVS and CDR2 FQNEAQ. This CDR3 is built from 13 residues. The V end lost 5 bases, the J end lost 3 bases, and 10 bases lay between the germline ends. For the CDR3, the DNA is TGTGCCAGCAGCCCGACTAGTGAAGAGACCCAGTACTTC. Amino acids: CASSPTSEETQYF.

Points on this clonotype: The CDR3 carries no conserved terminal phenylalanine or tryptophan, so it likely arises from a read error. No DNA is shown, since the ends of the CDR3 on it are uncertain; the CDR3 is the one TCRdb lists. CDR3 sequence: CASSLPKERMKKEEGG. The J gene is TRBJ1-1, the V gene TRBV28. In germline, CDR1 is MDHEN, CDR2 SYDVKM. The CDR3 has 16 residues if both end residues are counted.

V is TRBV5-5 and J is TRBJ2-7, with D unresolved. The CDR3 extends over 12 amino acids. Trimming pared 3 bases from V and 5 bases from J, leaving 9 bases between. Per the germline V gene, CDR1 is SGHKS and CDR2 is YYEKEE (reference sequence). The CDR3 sequence is CASSWGAHEQYF. CDR3 in DNA: TGTGCCAGCAGCTGGGGTGCCCACGAGCAGTACTTC.

This clonotype was seen only a few times. This sequence joins TRBV29-1 and TRBJ2-2; TRBD2 agrees at 16 bases. The CDR3 runs 20 residues. The germline gives CDR1 SQVTM, CDR2 ANQGSEA. V was clipped by 0 bases and J by 2 bases; unmatched bases: 9. CDR3 residues: CSVEDTGLAGGRVNTGELFF. CDR3 coding DNA: TGCAGCGTTGAAGATACGGGACTAGCGGGAGGGAGGGTAAACACCGGGGAGCTGTTTTTT.

This clonotype was seen ten or more times. The rearrangement uses TRBV6-5 and TRBJ2-2; no clear D gene. Germline CDR1 is MNHEY and CDR2 is SVGAGI. Trimming stripped 0 bases from V and 7 bases from J, with 3 bases between. The CDR3 runs 12 residues. CDR3 sequence (DNA): TGTGCCAGCAGTTACTCGGACGGGGAGCTGTTTTTT. Residues: CASSYSDGELFF.

The table lists this clonotype with many counts. V and J are TRBV5-6 and TRBJ2-1; D gene uncertain. In germline, CDR1 is SGHDT, CDR2 YYEEEE. V was cut by 2 bases and J by 11 bases, with 14 bases left in between. The length of the CDR3 is 13 residues. The CDR3 here is CASSFLAPPKQFF. For the CDR3, the DNA is TGTGCCAGCAGCTTTCTTGCTCCCCCGAAGCAGTTCTTC. The full variable domain, in which reference TRBV5-6 and TRBJ2-1 provide the parts outside the CDR3, is DAGVTQSPTHLIKTRGQQVTLRCSPKSGHDTVSWYQQALGQGPQFIFQYYEEEERQRGNFPDRFSGHQFPNYSSELNVNALLLGDSALYLCASSFLAPPKQFFGPGTRLTVL.

This clonotype was seen repeatedly, ten times or more. The gene calls are TRBV20-1 and TRBJ2-1; D is undetermined. The V end lost 1 base, the J end lost 1 base, and 11 bases lay between the germline ends. CDR1 is DFQATT and CDR2 is SNEGSKA in the germline V gene (reference sequence). The CDR3 sequence is 15 residues long. For the CDR3, the DNA is TGCAGTGCTAGAGGGCAGGAGATGTCCTACAATGAGCAGTTCTTC. Translation gives CSARGQEMSYNEQFF.

The V call is TRBV12-3 or TRBV12-4, the J call TRBJ2-7; D may match TRBD1 or TRBD2 (6 bases each). The V and J ends lost 3 bases and 2 bases respectively, with 14 bases between them. This CDR3 is built from 15 residues. CDR3 sequence reads: CASSFLGGGPYEQYF. DNA for the CDR3: TGTGCCAGCAGTTTTCTCGGAGGGGGGCCCTACGAGCAGTACTTC.

This clonotype appeared a few times. The rearrangement joins TRBV27 to TRBJ1-4; D is perhaps TRBD1 (6 bases). The CDR3 length is 14 residues. Between the trimmed V and J ends, which lost 2 bases and 8 bases, there was a span of 12 bases. Germline values: CDR1 MNHEY, CDR2 SMNVEV (reference sequence). DNA for the CDR3: TGTGCCAGCAGTTTACAGGGGCAACAGGAAAAACTGTTTTTT. It encodes CASSLQGQQEKLFF.

There are a few counts of this clonotype. V is TRBV9 and J is TRBJ2-1; D gene uncertain. Germline V CDR1 and CDR2: SGDLS, YYNGEE. V was cut by 5 bases and J by 5 bases, with 11 bases left in between. This CDR3 contains 13 residues. As DNA, the CDR3 is TGTGCCAGCAGTCCCGGGCTTCACAATGAGCAGTTCTTC. Amino acid sequence: CASSPGLHNEQFF.

The chain joins TRBV28 to TRBJ1-5; TRBD1 matches 11 bases. Looked up from germline, CDR1 is MDHEN and CDR2 is SYDVKM. The CDR3 totals 15 residues. After removal of 2 bases from V and 8 bases from J, the junction contained 5 bases not matched to a gene. The CDR3 bases are TGTGCCAGCAGTTTAATGGACAGGGGGCTGGAGCCCCAGCATTTT. This codes for CASSLMDRGLEPQHF.